One and the same sample provided the 11 T cell receptor beta chains below, sequenced in a study of blood T cell repertoires in COVID-19. Profiled with immunoSEQ multiplex PCR; TCRdb holds only in-frame clones, not every one. The sample has about 84,000 clones, approximately 80% seen once. The sample was peripheral blood. Source of these receptors: a woman older than 75 with acute or convalescent COVID-19.

The J gene is TRBJ1-1, the V gene TRBV12-5; TRBD1 is a possible D gene (6 bases). This CDR3 region has 18 residues. The germline V gene encodes CDR1 LGHNT and CDR2 FRNRAP. V dropped 0 bases and J dropped 6 bases, with 23 bases sitting between them. The CDR3 coding sequence is TGTGCTAGTGGTTTGGTTGAGGGGGTCGCGAGCAAGGGCGCTGAAGCTTTCTTT. Translation: CASGLVEGVASKGAEAFF.

V gene TRBV5-1 combines with J gene TRBJ2-3, with 8 bases identical to TRBD1. The CDR3 is 15 amino acids. CDR1 is SGHRS, CDR2 YFSETQ, per germline. J lost 0 bases, V lost 4 bases, and 4 bases had no gene match. The CDR3 here is CASSAQGASTDTQYF. CDR3 sequence (DNA): TGCGCCAGCAGCGCCCAGGGGGCTAGCACAGATACGCAGTATTTT.

This clone was counted only a few times. V is TRBV2 and J is TRBJ1-2, with 8 bases that match TRBD1. CDR3 length: 14 amino acids. Germline CDR1 reads SNHLY; CDR2 reads FYNNEI. Losses at the gene ends were 8 bases for V and 4 bases for J; bases not matched to a gene: 9. As DNA, the CDR3 is TGTGCCAGCGCCCGGGACAGGAACCGCTATGGCTACACCTTC. Its protein is CASARDRNRYGYTF.

V is TRBV29-1 and J is TRBJ2-3; D call uncertain. The germline V gene has CDR1 SQVTM and CDR2 ANQGSEA. Trimming pared 4 bases from V and 5 bases from J, leaving 4 bases between. The CDR3 is made up of 10 amino acids. The CDR3 DNA is TGCAGCGTTGCCGTAGATACGCAGTATTTT. Protein product: CSVAVDTQYF.

This rearrangement joins TRBV10-1 to TRBJ1-3; D gene ambiguous. Between the trimmed V and J ends, which lost 0 bases and 0 bases, there was a span of 9 bases. Germline V lookup: CDR1 WNHNN, CDR2 SYGVQD (reference sequence). CDR3 length equals 16 residues. The CDR3 spells CASSESRLDSGNTIYF. In DNA form, the CDR3 reads TGCGCCAGCAGTGAGTCGCGGCTAGACTCTGGAAACACCATATATTTT.

This chain joins TRBV19 and TRBJ2-2, with 10 positions matching TRBD1. J lost 5 bases, V lost 5 bases, and 8 bases had no gene match. CDR3 length: 16 amino acids. Germline V gives CDR1 LNHDA, CDR2 SQIVND (reference sequence). The CDR3 is CASSPTPGQGTGELFF. The CDR3 coding sequence is TGTGCCAGTAGTCCAACACCGGGACAGGGGACCGGGGAGCTGTTTTTT. The full variable domain, rest sourced from reference TRBV19 and TRBJ2-2, is DGGITQSPKYLFRKEGQNVTLSCEQNLNHDAMYWYRQDPGQGLRLIYYSQIVNDFQKGDIAEGYSVSREKKESFPLTVTSAQKNPTAFYLCASSPTPGQGTGELFFGEGSRLTVL.

A word on this clone: At one of its ends the junction is not consistent with the germline gene, which may arise from a read error. The V call is TRBV7-7, the J call TRBJ2-7, with 10 nucleotides matching TRBD1. Germline V gene sequence: CDR1 SSHAT, CDR2 FNYEAQ (reference sequence). The CDR3 is made up of 13 amino acids. The CDR3 loop is CASSLGQGNEQYF. The CDR3 nucleotides read TGTGCTAGCAGCTTGGGACAGGGGAACGAGCAGTACTTC.

This rearrangement joins TRBV6-6 to TRBJ1-2; TRBD1 matches 7 bases. V was clipped by 0 bases and J by 7 bases; unmatched bases: 11. The CDR3 runs to 16 residues. CDR1 and CDR2 from the germline V gene are MNHNY and SVGAGI (reference sequence). In nucleotides, the CDR3 is TGTGCCAGCAGTTACTCGGGACAGACCCTTCTCTCTGGCTACACCTTC. Protein product: CASSYSGQTLLSGYTF.

The V call is TRBV7-9, the J call TRBJ1-6; D perhaps matches TRBD1 (5 bases). The V gene lost 5 bases and the J gene lost 9 bases, with 20 bases spanning the gap. The CDR3 totals 16 residues. Germline V gene lookup returns CDR1 SEHNR and CDR2 FQNEAQ (reference sequence). The CDR3: CASSPRREEGSSPLHF. DNA of the CDR3: TGTGCCAGCAGCCCCCGCAGGGAGGAGGGGAGTTCACCCCTCCACTTT. The variable domain in full, completed from reference TRBV7-9 and TRBJ1-6, reads DTGVSQNPRHKITKRGQNVTFRCDPISEHNRLYWYRQTLGQGPEFLTYFQNEAQLEKSRLLSDRFSAERPKGSFSTLEIQRTEQGDSAMYLCASSPRREEGSSPLHFGNGTRLTVT.

The genes are TRBV10-1 and TRBJ2-7, with D possibly matching TRBD1 (5 bases). The germline V and J ends were trimmed by 2 bases and 2 bases, with 10 bases remaining between them. The CDR3 has 14 amino acids. CDR1 WNHNN and CDR2 SYGVQD come from the germline V gene (reference sequence). The CDR3 nucleotides read TGCGCCAGCAGTGAGGGGCAGGGCCCCTACGAGCAGTACTTC. Its translation: CASSEGQGPYEQYF.

The chain recombines TRBV7-9 with TRBJ2-7, with 8 bases identical to TRBD1. The CDR3 length is 15 residues. V shed 5 bases and J 0 bases; nucleotides not matched to a gene: 6. CDR1 SEHNR and CDR2 FQNEAQ come from the germline V gene (reference sequence). For the CDR3, the DNA is TGTGCCAGCAGCGTAGGACAGGGAGTCTCCTACGAGCAGTACTTC. Translated, it gives CASSVGQGVSYEQYF.